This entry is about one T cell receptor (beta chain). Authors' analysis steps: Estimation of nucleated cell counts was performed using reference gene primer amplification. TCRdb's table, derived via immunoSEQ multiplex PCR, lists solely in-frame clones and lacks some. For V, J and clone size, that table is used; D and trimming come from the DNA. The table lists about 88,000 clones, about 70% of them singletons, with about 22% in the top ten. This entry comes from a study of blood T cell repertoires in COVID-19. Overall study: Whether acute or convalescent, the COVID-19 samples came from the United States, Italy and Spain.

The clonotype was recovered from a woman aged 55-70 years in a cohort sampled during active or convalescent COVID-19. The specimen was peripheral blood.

This CDR3 is CATSRDHRGSAQHF. In nucleotides, the CDR3 is TGTGCCACCAGCAGAGATCACAGGGGTTCGGCCCAGCATTTT. V usage is TRBV15 and J usage is TRBJ1-5, with TRBD1 matching 7 bases. CDR1 is LNHNV and CDR2 is YYDKDF in the germline V gene (reference sequence). The CDR3 is 14 residues long. The junction had 7 bases not matched to a gene; V was cut back by 0 bases and J by 11 bases.